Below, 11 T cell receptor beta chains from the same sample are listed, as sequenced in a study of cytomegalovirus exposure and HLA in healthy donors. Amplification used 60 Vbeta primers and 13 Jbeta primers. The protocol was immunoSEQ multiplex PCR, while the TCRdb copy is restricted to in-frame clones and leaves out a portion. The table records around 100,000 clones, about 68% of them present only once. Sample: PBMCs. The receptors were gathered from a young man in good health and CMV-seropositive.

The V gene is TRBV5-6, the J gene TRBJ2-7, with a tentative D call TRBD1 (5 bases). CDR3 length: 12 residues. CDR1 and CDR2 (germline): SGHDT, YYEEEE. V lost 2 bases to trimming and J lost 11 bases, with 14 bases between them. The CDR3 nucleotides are TGTGCCAGCAGCTTAAGGCAGGGCGCCGAGTACTTC. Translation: CASSLRQGAEYF.

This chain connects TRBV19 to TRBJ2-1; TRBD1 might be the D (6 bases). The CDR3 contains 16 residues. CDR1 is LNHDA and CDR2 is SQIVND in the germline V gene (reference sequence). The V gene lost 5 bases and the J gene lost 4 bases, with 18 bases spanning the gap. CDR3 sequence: CASSPTGTPQYNEQFF. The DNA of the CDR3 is TGTGCCAGTAGTCCCACCGGGACACCTCAATACAATGAGCAGTTCTTC. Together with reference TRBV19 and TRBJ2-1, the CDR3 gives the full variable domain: DGGITQSPKYLFRKEGQNVTLSCEQNLNHDAMYWYRQDPGQGLRLIYYSQIVNDFQKGDIAEGYSVSREKKESFPLTVTSAQKNPTAFYLCASSPTGTPQYNEQFFGPGTRLTVL.

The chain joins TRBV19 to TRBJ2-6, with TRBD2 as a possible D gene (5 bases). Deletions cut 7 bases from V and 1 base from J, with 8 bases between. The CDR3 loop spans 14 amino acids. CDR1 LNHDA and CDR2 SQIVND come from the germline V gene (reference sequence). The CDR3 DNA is TGTGCCAGTACCGGGGAATCTGGGGCCAACGTCCTGACTTTC. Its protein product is CASTGESGANVLTF.

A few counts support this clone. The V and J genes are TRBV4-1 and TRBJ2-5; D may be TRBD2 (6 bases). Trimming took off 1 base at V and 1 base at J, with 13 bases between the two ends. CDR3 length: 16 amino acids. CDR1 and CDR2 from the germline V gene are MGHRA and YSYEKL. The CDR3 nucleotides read TGCGCCAGCAGCCAAGTTCCGGGACTGCTCCAAGAGACCCAGTACTTC. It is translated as CASSQVPGLLQETQYF.

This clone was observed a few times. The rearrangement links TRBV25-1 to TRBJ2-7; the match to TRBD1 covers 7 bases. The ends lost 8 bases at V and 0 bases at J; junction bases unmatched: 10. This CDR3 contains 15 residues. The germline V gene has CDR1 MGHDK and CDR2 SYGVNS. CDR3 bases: TGTGCCAGCTTCAGGACAGGCCGCAACTCCTACGAGCAGTACTTC. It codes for CASFRTGRNSYEQYF.

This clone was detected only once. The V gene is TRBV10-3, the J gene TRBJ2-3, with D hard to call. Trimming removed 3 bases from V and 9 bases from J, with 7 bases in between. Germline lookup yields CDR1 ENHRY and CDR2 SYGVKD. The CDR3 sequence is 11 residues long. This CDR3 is CAISDDTTQYF. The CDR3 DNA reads TGTGCCATCAGTGACGACACCACGCAGTATTTT.

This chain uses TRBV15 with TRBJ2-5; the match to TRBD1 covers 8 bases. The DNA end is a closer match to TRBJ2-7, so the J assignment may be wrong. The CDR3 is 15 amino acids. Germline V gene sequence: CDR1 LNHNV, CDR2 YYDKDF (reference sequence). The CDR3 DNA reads TGTGCCACCAGCAGACTCCAGGGGACAGGCTACGAGCAGTACTTC. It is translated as CATSRLQGTGYEQYF.

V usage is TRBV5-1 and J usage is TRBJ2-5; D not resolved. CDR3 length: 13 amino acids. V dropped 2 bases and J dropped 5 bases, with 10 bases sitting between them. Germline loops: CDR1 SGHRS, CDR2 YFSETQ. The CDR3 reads CASSFVRSETQYF. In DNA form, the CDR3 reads TGCGCCAGCAGCTTTGTTCGGTCGGAGACCCAGTACTTC.

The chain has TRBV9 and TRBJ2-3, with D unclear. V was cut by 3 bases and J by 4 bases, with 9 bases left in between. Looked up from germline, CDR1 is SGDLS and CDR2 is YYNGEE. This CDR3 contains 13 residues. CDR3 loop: CASSDPVADTQYF. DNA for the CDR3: TGTGCCAGCAGCGATCCGGTCGCAGATACGCAGTATTTT.

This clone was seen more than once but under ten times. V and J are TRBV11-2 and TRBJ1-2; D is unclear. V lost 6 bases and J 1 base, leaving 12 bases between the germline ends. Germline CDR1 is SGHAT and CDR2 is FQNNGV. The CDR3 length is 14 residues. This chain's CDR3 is CASRRLSFNYGYTF. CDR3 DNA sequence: TGTGCCAGCAGGAGGTTATCCTTTAACTATGGCTACACCTTC.

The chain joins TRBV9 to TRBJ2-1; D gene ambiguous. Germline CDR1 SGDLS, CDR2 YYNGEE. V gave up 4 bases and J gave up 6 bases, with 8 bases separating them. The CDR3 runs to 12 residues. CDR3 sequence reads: CASSTPSNEQFF. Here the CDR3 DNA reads TGTGCCAGCAGCACCCCCAGCAATGAGCAGTTCTTC.